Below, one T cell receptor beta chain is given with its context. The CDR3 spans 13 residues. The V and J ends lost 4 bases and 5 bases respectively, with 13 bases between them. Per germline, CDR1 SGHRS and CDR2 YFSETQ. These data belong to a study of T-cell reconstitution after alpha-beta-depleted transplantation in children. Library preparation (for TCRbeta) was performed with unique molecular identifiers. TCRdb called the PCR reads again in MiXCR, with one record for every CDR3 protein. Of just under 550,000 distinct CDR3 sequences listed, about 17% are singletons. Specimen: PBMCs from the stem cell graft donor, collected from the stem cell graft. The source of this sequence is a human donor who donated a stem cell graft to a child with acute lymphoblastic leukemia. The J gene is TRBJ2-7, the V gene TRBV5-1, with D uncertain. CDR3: CASSGMVTDEQYF. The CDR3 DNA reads TGCGCCAGCAGCGGTATGGTCACGGACGAGCAGTACTTC.